A single sample gave rise to the 23 T cell receptor beta chains below, sequenced in a study of T cell responses to AZD1222 COVID-19 vaccine. Sequenced by immunoSEQ multiplex PCR; TCRdb stores in-frame clones only, minus some. Found here are some 96,000 clones, 80% to 90% of them singletons; the top ten hold about a sixth. Sequencing used peripheral blood, obtained on day 0 of AZD1222 vaccination. All receptors derive from an adult in good health.

The chain is built from TRBV11-3 and TRBJ2-7; 9 bases align to TRBD1. Looked up from germline, CDR1 is SGHNT and CDR2 is YENEEA. CDR3 length: 16 residues. Losses at the gene ends were 5 bases for V and 3 bases for J; bases not matched to a gene: 11. The CDR3 DNA is TGTGCCAGCAGCCTCGGGACAGGGCGGGTAAGCTACGAGCAGTACTTC. It specifies CASSLGTGRVSYEQYF.

This chain uses TRBV6-2 or TRBV6-3 with TRBJ2-5; D could derive from TRBD1 or TRBD2 (6 bases each). CDR1 MNHEY and CDR2 SVGEGT come from the germline V gene. Trimming stripped 5 bases from V and 1 base from J, with 14 bases between. The CDR3 covers 15 residues. The CDR3 here is CASSPFGGGQETQYF. CDR3 sequence (DNA): TGTGCCAGCAGTCCCTTCGGGGGCGGCCAAGAGACCCAGTACTTC.

The chain joins TRBV29-1 to TRBJ2-1; TRBD2 matches 8 bases. Per germline, CDR1 SQVTM and CDR2 ANQGSEA. Trimming took 4 bases from V and 5 from J; bases not matched to a gene: 13. The CDR3 contains 16 residues. The CDR3 reads CSVATSSSGRNNEQFF. The CDR3 DNA reads as TGCAGCGTTGCCACAAGCTCGAGCGGGAGAAACAATGAGCAGTTCTTC.

This clone was counted a single time. The J gene is TRBJ1-1, the V gene TRBV19, with a tentative D call TRBD1 (6 bases). Germline CDR1 reads LNHDA; CDR2 reads SQIVND (reference sequence). The V end was cut by 9 bases, the J end by 0 bases, with 14 bases between. CDR3 length: 14 residues. The CDR3 DNA reads TGTGCCAGCGCCACCGGGACACTGAACACTGAAGCTTTCTTT. It encodes CASATGTLNTEAFF.

The chain uses TRBV14 and TRBJ2-2; the D gene is possibly TRBD2 (6 bases). This CDR3 comprises 14 residues. Trimming left V 6 bases short and J 3 bases short, with 11 bases between. Per germline, CDR1 SGHDN and CDR2 FVKESK. The CDR3 nucleotides read TGTGCCAGCAGGGGGGACTTTTACACCGGGGAGCTGTTTTTT. The encoded protein is CASRGDFYTGELFF.

The chain uses TRBV5-7 and TRBJ2-3; D uncertain. TRBV5-7 is placed among ORFs of uncertain function. CDR3 length: 13 amino acids. The V end was cut by 5 bases, the J end by 1 base, with 8 bases between. The CDR3 nucleotides read TGTGCCAGCAGGAGTTGCGGCACAGATACGCAGTATTTT. Residues: CASRSCGTDTQYF.

As concerns this clone: Given a much more abundant clone one base away, this may be a read error. Other DNA sequences in this sample translate to the same CDR3. V gene TRBV3-1 (or the pseudogene TRBV3-2) combines with J gene TRBJ2-3; D is tentatively TRBD1 or TRBD2 (6 bases each). Trimming took 1 base from V and 3 from J, leaving 11 bases between them. This CDR3 has 15 amino acids. Per germline, CDR1 LGHDT and CDR2 YNNKEL (reference sequence). CDR3 sequence (DNA): TGTGCCAGCAGCCAAGCGGGGGCCCCAACAGATACGCAGTATTTT. Its translation: CASSQAGAPTDTQYF.

The chain joins TRBV18 to TRBJ1-4; 7 nucleotides align to TRBD1. This CDR3 has 16 amino acids. The J segment lost 5 bases and the V segment lost 6 bases, leaving 12 bases of the junction unmatched. CDR1 and CDR2 (germline): KGHSH, LQKENI. The CDR3 here is CASSQQEGQTNEKLFF. CDR3 DNA: TGTGCCAGCTCTCAACAGGAGGGACAGACCAATGAAAAACTGTTTTTT. Full variable domain (missing parts from reference TRBV18 and TRBJ1-4): NAGVMQNPRHLVRRRGQEARLRCSPMKGHSHVYWYRQLPEEGLKFMVYLQKENIIDESGMPKERFSAEFPKEGPSILRIQQVVRGDSAAYFCASSQQEGQTNEKLFFGSGTQLSVL.

The V gene is TRBV9, the J gene TRBJ2-2; 8 positions match TRBD2. V was clipped by 0 bases and J by 3 bases; unmatched bases: 1. The CDR3 totals 15 residues. The germline gives CDR1 SGDLS, CDR2 YYNGEE. The CDR3 region is CASSVELADTGELFF. CDR3 nucleotide sequence: TGTGCCAGCAGCGTAGAACTAGCGGACACCGGGGAGCTGTTTTTT.

CDR3 amino acids: CASSLPGAAEAFF. CDR3 bases: TGCGCCAGCAGCTTACCGGGGGCGGCTGAAGCTTTCTTT. The chain recombines TRBV5-1 with TRBJ1-1; D is possibly TRBD1 (6 bases). The germline V gene has CDR1 SGHRS and CDR2 YFSETQ. This CDR3 spans 13 amino acids. Trimming left V 2 bases short and J 6 bases short, with 11 bases between.

CDR3 region: CASRRRGMDQPQHF. The CDR3 coding sequence is TGTGCCAGTAGGCGCAGGGGGATGGATCAGCCCCAGCATTTT. This sequence joins TRBV19 and TRBJ1-5, with TRBD1 matching 7 bases. The CDR3 totals 14 residues. Trimming cost V 6 bases and J 5 bases; bases outside gene matches: 7. In germline, CDR1 is LNHDA, CDR2 SQIVND (reference sequence).

This clone appeared a single time. The chain joins TRBV11-2 to TRBJ1-2; D remains unclear. The CDR3 runs to 15 residues. CDR1 SGHAT and CDR2 FQNNGV come from the germline V gene. Trimming cost V 0 bases and J 8 bases, with 16 bases left between them. The CDR3 protein is CASSLDPLIPGGYTF. Here the CDR3 DNA reads TGTGCCAGCAGCTTAGATCCGCTAATCCCAGGAGGCTACACCTTC. Full variable domain (rest looked up from reference TRBV11-2 and TRBJ1-2): EAGVAQSPRYKIIEKRQSVAFWCNPISGHATLYWYQQILGQGPKLLIQFQNNGVVDDSQLPKDRFSAERLKGVDSTLKIQPAKLEDSAVYLCASSLDPLIPGGYTFGSGTRLTVV.

The chain combines TRBV27 with TRBJ1-1; D gene uncertain. V dropped 7 bases and J dropped 0 bases, with 9 bases sitting between them. The germline CDR1 and CDR2 sequences are MNHEY and SMNVEV (reference sequence). This CDR3 region has 13 residues. The CDR3 DNA follows: TGTGCCAGCATTTCCCGGGTGAACACTGAAGCTTTCTTT. Protein product: CASISRVNTEAFF.

V gene TRBV9 combines with J gene TRBJ1-1, with a possible D match to TRBD1 (5 bases). V lost 0 bases and J 5 bases, leaving 17 bases between the germline ends. Germline CDR1 SGDLS, CDR2 YYNGEE. This CDR3 is 16 amino acids long. Here the CDR3 DNA reads TGTGCCAGCAGCGTAGGACTAGGGCAGGGAGTAACTGAAGCTTTCTTT. This sequence encodes CASSVGLGQGVTEAFF. The full variable domain, rest sourced from reference TRBV9 and TRBJ1-1, is DSGVTQTPKHLITATGQRVTLRCSPRSGDLSVYWYQQSLDQGLQFLIQYYNGEERAKGNILERFSAQQFPDLHSELNLSSLELGDSALYFCASSVGLGQGVTEAFFGQGTRLTVV.

The rearrangement joins TRBV2 to TRBJ1-5; D unresolved. The CDR3 consists of 12 residues. Germline V lookup: CDR1 SNHLY, CDR2 FYNNEI. Trimming stripped 7 bases from V and 14 bases from J, with 18 bases between. The CDR3 DNA follows: TGTGCCAGCACCATCGACGGGTTCCCCAAGCATTTT. Translating gives CASTIDGFPKHF.

The genes are TRBV10-1 and TRBJ2-3, with 9 bases identical to TRBD2. Germline V gives CDR1 WNHNN, CDR2 SYGVQD (reference sequence). The CDR3 has 15 residues. Losses at the gene ends were 9 bases for V and 0 bases for J; bases not matched to a gene: 7. The CDR3 DNA reads as TGCGCCAGGGCCTTTCTAGCGGGGAGCACAGATACGCAGTATTTT. Encoded protein: CARAFLAGSTDTQYF.

The chain employs TRBV3-1 (or the pseudogene TRBV3-2) and TRBJ2-3; TRBD2 is a possible D gene (5 bases). Trimming removed 2 bases at V and 2 bases at J, with 11 bases between. Germline V gene lookup returns CDR1 LGHDT and CDR2 YNNKEL (reference sequence). The CDR3 length is 15 residues. CDR3 region: CASSQKPGNTDTQYF. The CDR3 bases are TGTGCCAGCAGCCAAAAGCCCGGGAACACAGATACGCAGTATTTT.

J is TRBJ1-1 and V is TRBV6-1, with 7 bases matching TRBD1. After removal of 0 bases from V and 7 bases from J, the junction contained 5 bases not matched to a gene. The CDR3 is 14 residues long. Germline V gives CDR1 MNHNS, CDR2 SASEGT. The CDR3 sequence is CASSEALGQFEAFF. CDR3 nucleotides: TGTGCCAGCAGTGAAGCGCTGGGACAGTTTGAAGCTTTCTTT.

In DNA form, the CDR3 reads TGTGCCAGCAGCTTGCGAACAGGGGCTCACTCCCAAGAGACCCAGTACTTC. It is translated as CASSLRTGAHSQETQYF. V is TRBV5-6 and J is TRBJ2-5; 7 nucleotides line up with TRBD1. Germline assignment: CDR1 SGHDT and CDR2 YYEEEE. With 1 base clipped from V and 1 base from J, the junction kept 10 bases outside the gene matches. The CDR3 has 17 residues.

V and J are TRBV2 and TRBJ2-1; D could derive from TRBD1 or TRBD2 (6 bases each). CDR1 is SNHLY, CDR2 FYNNEI, per germline. The CDR3 runs to 15 residues. V was trimmed by 0 bases and J by 6 bases, leaving 12 bases between them. CDR3 DNA sequence: TGTGCCAGCAGTGAAGCCAGGGGAGGTGGCAATGAGCAGTTCTTC. It encodes CASSEARGGGNEQFF.

This clone was picked up a small number of times. The V and J genes are TRBV19 and TRBJ1-2; 9 bases line up with TRBD1. V shed 1 base and J 5 bases; nucleotides not matched to a gene: 5. CDR3 length: 15 residues. Germline lookup yields CDR1 LNHDA and CDR2 SQIVND (reference sequence). The CDR3 here is CASSIGFGTGYGYTF. CDR3 DNA sequence: TGTGCCAGTAGTATAGGCTTCGGGACAGGGTATGGCTACACCTTC.

The chain employs TRBV5-4 and TRBJ2-7; 9 bases agree with TRBD2. Germline V gene data show CDR1 as SGHNT and CDR2 as YYREEE (reference sequence). The V and J ends lost 2 bases and 2 bases, in that order; junction bases with no gene match: 2. This CDR3 comprises 14 residues. The DNA of the CDR3 is TGTGCCAGCAGCTTAGCGGGGGGACCCTACGAGCAGTACTTC. Protein product: CASSLAGGPYEQYF.

Only a few counts were recorded for this clone. The CDR3 sequence is CASSLWGVSGEAFF. CDR3 coding DNA: TGTGCCAGCAGCTTATGGGGGGTCAGCGGTGAAGCTTTCTTT. The V gene is TRBV7-3, the J gene TRBJ1-1, with D maybe TRBD1 (5 bases). V lost 2 bases and J lost 7, with 14 bases in between. The CDR3 runs to 14 residues. Germline CDR1 and CDR2: SGHTA and FQGTGA.